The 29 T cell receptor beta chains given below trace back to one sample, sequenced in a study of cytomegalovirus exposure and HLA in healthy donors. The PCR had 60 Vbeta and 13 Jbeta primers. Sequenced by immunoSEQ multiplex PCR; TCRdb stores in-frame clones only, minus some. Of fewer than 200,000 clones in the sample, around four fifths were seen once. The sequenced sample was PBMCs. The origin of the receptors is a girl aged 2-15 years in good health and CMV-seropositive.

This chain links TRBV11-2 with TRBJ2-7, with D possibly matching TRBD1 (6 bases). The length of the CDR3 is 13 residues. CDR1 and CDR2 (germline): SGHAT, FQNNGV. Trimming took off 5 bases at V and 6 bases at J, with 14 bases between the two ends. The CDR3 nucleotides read TGTGCCAGCAGCCTCGACAGGTTCGGCGAGCAGTACTTC. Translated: CASSLDRFGEQYF.

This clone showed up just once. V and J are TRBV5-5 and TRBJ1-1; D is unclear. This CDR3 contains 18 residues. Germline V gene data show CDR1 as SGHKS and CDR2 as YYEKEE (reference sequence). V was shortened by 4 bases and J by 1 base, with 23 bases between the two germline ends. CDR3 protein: CASSPPDLISGWNTEAFF. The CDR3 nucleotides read TGTGCCAGCAGCCCCCCGGACTTAATATCCGGTTGGAACACTGAAGCTTTCTTT.

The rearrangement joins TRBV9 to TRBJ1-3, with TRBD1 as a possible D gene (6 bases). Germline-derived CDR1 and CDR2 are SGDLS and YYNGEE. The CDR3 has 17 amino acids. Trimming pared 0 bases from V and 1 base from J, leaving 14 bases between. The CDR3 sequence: CASSVGEGGASGNTIYF. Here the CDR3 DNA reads TGTGCCAGCAGCGTAGGTGAAGGGGGGGCTTCTGGAAACACCATATATTTT.

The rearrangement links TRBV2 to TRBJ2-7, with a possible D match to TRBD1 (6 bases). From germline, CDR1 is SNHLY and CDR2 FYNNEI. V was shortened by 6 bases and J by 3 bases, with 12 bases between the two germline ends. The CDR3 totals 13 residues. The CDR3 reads CASRVRTVYEQYF. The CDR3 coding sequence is TGTGCCAGCAGAGTACGGACAGTCTACGAGCAGTACTTC. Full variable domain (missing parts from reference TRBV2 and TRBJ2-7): EPEVTQTPSHQVTQMGQEVILRCVPISNHLYFYWYRQILGQKVEFLVSFYNNEISEKSEIFDDQFSVERPDGSNFTLKIRSTKLEDSAMYFCASRVRTVYEQYFGPGTRLTVT.

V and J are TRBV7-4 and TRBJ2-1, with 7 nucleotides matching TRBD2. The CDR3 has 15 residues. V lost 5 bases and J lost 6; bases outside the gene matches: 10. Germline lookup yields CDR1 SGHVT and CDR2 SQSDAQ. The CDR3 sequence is CASSGREGYGNEQFF. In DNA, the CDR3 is TGTGCCAGCAGCGGGAGGGAGGGATATGGCAATGAGCAGTTCTTC.

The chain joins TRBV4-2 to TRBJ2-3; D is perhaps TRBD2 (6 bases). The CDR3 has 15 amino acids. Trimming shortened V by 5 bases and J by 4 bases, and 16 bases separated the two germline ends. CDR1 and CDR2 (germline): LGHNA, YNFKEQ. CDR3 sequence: CASSSHRGTPDTQYF. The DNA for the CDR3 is TGTGCCAGCAGCTCCCACCGCGGGACCCCAGATACGCAGTATTTT.

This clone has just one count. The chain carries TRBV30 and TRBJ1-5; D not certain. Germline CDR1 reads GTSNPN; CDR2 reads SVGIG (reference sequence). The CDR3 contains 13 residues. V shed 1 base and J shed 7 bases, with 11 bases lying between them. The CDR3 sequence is CAWSGRGYQPQHF. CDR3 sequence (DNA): TGTGCCTGGAGTGGGAGAGGGTACCAGCCCCAGCATTTT.

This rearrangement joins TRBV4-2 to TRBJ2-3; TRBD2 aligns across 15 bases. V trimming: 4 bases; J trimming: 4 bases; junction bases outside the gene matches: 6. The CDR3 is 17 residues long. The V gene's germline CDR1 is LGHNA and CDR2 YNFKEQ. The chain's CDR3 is CASSPFGLAGGPDTQYF. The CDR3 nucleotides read TGTGCCAGCAGCCCCTTCGGACTAGCGGGAGGGCCAGATACGCAGTATTTT.

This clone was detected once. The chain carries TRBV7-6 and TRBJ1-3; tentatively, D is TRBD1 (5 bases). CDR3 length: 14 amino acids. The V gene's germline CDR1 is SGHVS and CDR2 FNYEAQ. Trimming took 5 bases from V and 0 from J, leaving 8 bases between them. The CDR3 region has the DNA TGTGCCAGCAGCCTTGGACACTCTGGAAACACCATATATTTT. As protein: CASSLGHSGNTIYF.

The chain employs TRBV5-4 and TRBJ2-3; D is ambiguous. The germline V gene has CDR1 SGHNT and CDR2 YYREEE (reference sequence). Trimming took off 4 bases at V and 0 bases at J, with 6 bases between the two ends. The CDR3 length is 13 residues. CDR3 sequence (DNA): TGTGCCAGCAGCCAAACTAGCACAGATACGCAGTATTTT. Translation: CASSQTSTDTQYF.

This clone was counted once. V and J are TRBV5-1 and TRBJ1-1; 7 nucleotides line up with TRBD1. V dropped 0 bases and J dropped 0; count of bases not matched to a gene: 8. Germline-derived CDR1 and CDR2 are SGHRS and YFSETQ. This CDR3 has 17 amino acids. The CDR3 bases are TGCGCCAGCAGCTTGGCCAACACAGGGGATATGAACACTGAAGCTTTCTTT. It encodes CASSLANTGDMNTEAFF. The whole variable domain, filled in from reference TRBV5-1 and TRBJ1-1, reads KAGVTQTPRYLIKTRGQQVTLSCSPISGHRSVSWYQQTPGQGLQFLFEYFSETQRNKGNFPGRFSGRQFSNSRSEMNVSTLELGDSALYLCASSLANTGDMNTEAFFGQGTRLTVV.

CDR3 residues: CASSLTQGNYGYTF. CDR3 DNA sequence: TGCGCCAGCAGCTTGACGCAGGGGAACTATGGCTACACCTTC. The chain employs TRBV5-1 and TRBJ1-2; possibly TRBD1 for D (6 bases). The length of the CDR3 is 14 residues. Trimming left V 1 base short and J 2 bases short, with 9 bases between. Germline CDR1 and CDR2: SGHRS and YFSETQ.

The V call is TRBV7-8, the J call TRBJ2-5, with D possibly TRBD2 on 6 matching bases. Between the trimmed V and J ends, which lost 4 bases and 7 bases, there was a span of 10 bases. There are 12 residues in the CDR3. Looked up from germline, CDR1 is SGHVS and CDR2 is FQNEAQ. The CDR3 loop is CASSWGRSTQYF. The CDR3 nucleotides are TGTGCCAGCAGCTGGGGGAGGTCGACCCAGTACTTC.

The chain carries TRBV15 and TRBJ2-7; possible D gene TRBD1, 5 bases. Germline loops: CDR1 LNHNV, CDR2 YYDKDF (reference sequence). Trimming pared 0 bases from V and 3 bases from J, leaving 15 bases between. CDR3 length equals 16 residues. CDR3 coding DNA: TGTGCCACCAGCAGAGATTCTTGGCAGGGCGGCTACGAGCAGTACTTC. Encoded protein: CATSRDSWQGGYEQYF.

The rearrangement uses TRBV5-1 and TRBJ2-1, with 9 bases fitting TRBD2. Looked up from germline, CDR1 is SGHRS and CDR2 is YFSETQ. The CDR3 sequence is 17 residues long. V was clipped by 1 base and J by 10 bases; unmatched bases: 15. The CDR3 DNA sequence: TGCGCCAGCAGCTTGCCCAGGGCGGGAGGGCGTGCGTGGGAGCAGTTCTTC. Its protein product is CASSLPRAGGRAWEQFF. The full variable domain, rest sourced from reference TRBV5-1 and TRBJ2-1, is KAGVTQTPRYLIKTRGQQVTLSCSPISGHRSVSWYQQTPGQGLQFLFEYFSETQRNKGNFPGRFSGRQFSNSRSEMNVSTLELGDSALYLCASSLPRAGGRAWEQFFGPGTRLTVL.

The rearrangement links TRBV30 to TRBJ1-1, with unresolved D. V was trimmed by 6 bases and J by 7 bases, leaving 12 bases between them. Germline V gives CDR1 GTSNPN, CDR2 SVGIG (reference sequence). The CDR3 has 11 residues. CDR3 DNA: TGTGCCTGTACACCTGTTTATGAAGCTTTCTTT. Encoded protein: CACTPVYEAFF.

The CDR3 spells CASSYSNGEPGRVFF. The CDR3 region has the DNA TGTGCCAGCAGTTACTCGAACGGAGAACCCGGCCGGGTGTTTTTT. The chain has TRBV6-6 and TRBJ1-4, with D unclear. Germline CDR1 and CDR2: MNHNY and SVGAGI (reference sequence). The CDR3 has 15 residues. V was cut by 0 bases and J by 15 bases, with 20 bases left in between.

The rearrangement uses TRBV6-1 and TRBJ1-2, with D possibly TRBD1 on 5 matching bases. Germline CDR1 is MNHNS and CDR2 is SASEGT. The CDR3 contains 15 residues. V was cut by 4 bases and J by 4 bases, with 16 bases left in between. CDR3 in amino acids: CASSVRGLHLYGYTF. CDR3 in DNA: TGTGCCAGCAGTGTTCGGGGACTCCACCTCTATGGCTACACCTTC.

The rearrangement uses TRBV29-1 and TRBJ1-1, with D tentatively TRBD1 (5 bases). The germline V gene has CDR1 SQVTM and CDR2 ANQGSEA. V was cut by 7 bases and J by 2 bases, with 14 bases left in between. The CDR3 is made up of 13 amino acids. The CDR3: CSAKEGRNTEAFF. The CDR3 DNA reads TGCAGCGCCAAGGAGGGGCGTAACACTGAAGCTTTCTTT.

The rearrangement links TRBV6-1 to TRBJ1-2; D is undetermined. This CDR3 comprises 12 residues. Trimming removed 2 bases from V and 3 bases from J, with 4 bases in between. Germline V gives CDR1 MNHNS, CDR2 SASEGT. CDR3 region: CASSETDYGYTF. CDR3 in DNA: TGTGCCAGCAGTGAAACGGACTATGGCTACACCTTC.

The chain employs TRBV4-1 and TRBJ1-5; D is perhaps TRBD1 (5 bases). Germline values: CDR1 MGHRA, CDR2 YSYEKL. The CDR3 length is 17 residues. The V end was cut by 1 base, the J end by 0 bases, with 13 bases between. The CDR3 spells CASSQGGPQHSNQPQHF. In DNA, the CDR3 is TGCGCCAGCAGCCAAGGGGGCCCACAACATAGCAATCAGCCCCAGCATTTT.

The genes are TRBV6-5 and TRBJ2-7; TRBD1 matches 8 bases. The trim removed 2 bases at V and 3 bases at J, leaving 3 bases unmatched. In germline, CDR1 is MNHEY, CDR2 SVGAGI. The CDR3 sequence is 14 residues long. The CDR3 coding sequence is TGTGCCAGCAGTTACGGGACAGGAGACTACGAGCAGTACTTC. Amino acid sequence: CASSYGTGDYEQYF.

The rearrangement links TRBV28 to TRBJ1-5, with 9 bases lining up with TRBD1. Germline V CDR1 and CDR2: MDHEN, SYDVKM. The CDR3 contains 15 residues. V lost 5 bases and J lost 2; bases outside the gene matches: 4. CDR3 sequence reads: CASSQTGGGNQPQHF. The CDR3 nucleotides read TGTGCCAGCAGTCAAACAGGGGGCGGCAATCAGCCCCAGCATTTT.

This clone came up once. In nucleotides, the CDR3 is TGTGCCAGTAAGACGGCCCACTATGCCAAAAACATTCAGTACTTC. Translation gives CASKTAHYAKNIQYF. The genes are TRBV19 and TRBJ2-4; no firm D call. V was trimmed by 7 bases and J by 1 base, leaving 14 bases between them. Germline V gene sequence: CDR1 LNHDA, CDR2 SQIVND (reference sequence). The CDR3 length is 15 residues.

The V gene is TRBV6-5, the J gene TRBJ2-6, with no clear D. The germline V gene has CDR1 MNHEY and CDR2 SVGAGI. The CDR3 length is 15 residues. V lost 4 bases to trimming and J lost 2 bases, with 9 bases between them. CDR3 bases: TGTGCCAGCAGTTCCGAGGCTGCTGGGGCCAACGTCCTGACTTTC. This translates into CASSSEAAGANVLTF.

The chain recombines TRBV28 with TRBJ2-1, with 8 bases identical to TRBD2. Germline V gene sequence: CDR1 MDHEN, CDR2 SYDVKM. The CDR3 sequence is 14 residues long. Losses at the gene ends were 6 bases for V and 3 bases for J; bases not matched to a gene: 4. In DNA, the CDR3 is TGTGCCAGCAGAGCGGGAGAAGTCTACAATGAGCAGTTCTTC. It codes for CASRAGEVYNEQFF.

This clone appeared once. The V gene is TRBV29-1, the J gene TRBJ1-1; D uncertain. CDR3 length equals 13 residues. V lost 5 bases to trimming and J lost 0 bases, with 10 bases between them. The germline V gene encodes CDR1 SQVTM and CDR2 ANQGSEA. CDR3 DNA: TGCAGCGTTCAAGGCAGGATGAACACTGAAGCTTTCTTT. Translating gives CSVQGRMNTEAFF.

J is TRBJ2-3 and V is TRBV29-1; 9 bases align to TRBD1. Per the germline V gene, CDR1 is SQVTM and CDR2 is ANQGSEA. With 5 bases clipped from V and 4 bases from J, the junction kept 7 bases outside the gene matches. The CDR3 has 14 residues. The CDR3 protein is CSVRRDRASDTQYF. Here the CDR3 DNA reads TGCAGCGTTAGGAGGGACAGGGCCTCAGATACGCAGTATTTT.

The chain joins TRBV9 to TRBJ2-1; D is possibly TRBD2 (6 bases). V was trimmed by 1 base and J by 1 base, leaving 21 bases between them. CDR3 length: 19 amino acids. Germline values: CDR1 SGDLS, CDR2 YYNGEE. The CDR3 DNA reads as TGTGCCAGCAGCGTACCCGCCGGCCTCCGGGACTCTTCCTACAATGAGCAGTTCTTC. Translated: CASSVPAGLRDSSYNEQFF. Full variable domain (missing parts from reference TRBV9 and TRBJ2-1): DSGVTQTPKHLITATGQRVTLRCSPRSGDLSVYWYQQSLDQGLQFLIQYYNGEERAKGNILERFSAQQFPDLHSELNLSSLELGDSALYFCASSVPAGLRDSSYNEQFFGPGTRLTVL.